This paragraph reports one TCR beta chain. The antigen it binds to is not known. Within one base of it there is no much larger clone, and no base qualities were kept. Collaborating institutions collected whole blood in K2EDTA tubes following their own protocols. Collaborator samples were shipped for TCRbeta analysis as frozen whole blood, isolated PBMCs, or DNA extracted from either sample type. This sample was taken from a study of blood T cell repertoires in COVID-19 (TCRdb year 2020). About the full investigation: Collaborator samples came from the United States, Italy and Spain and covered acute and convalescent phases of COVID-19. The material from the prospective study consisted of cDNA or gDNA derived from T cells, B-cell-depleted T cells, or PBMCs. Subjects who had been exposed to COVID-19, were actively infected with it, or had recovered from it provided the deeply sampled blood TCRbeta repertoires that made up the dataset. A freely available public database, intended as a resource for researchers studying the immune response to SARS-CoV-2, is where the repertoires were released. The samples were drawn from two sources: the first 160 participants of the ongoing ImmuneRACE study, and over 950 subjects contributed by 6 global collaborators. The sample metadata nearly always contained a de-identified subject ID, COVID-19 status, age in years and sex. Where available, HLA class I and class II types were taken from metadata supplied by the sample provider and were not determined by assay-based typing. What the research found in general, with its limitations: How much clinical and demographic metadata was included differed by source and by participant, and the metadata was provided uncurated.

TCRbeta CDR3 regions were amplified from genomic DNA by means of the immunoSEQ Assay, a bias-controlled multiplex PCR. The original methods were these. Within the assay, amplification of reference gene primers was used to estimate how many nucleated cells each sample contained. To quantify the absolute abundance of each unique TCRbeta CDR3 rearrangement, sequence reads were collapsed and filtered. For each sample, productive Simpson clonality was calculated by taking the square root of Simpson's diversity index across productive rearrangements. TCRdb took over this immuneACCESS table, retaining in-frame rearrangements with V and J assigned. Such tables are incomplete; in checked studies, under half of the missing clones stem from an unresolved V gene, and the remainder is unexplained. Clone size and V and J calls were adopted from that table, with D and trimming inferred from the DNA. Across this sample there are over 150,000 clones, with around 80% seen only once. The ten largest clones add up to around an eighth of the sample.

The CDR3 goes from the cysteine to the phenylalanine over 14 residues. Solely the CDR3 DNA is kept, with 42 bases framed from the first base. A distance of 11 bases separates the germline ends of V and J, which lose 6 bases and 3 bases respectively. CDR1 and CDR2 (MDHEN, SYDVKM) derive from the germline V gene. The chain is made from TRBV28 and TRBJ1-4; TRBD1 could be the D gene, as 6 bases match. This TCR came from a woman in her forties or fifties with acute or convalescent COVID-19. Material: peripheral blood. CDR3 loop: CASRTGFPNEKLFF. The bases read TGTGCCAGCAGAACAGGGTTTCCTAATGAAAAACTGTTTTTT.